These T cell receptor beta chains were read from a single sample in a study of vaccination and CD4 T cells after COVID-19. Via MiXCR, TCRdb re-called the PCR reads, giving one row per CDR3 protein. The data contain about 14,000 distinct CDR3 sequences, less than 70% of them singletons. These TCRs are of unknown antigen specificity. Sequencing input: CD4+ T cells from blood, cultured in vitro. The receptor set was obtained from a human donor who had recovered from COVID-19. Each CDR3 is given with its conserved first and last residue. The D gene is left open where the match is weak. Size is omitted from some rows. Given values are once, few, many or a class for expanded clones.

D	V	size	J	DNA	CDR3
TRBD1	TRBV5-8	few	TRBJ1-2	TGTGCCAGCAGCGACCGGGACAGTAGTGGCTACACCTTC	CASSDRDSSGYTF
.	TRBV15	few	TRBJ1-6	TGTGCCACCAGCACGGGGGGAGCGGGTAATTCACCCCTCCACTTT	CATSTGGAGNSPLHF
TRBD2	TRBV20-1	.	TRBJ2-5	TGCAGTGCTAGAGCCGCCACTAGCGGTGGAGAGACCCAGTACTTC	CSARAATSGGETQYF
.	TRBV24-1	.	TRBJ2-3	TGTGCCACCAGTGATTTGTTGGACTACCCAGATACGCAGTATTTT	CATSDLLDYPDTQYF
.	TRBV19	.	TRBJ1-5	TGTGCCAGTAGTACTGAAATTGCTGGGGATCAGCCCCAGCATTTT	CASSTEIAGDQPQHF
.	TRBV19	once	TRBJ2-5	TGTGCCAGTAGAAGTGTGGGGGGGCGAGAGACCCAGTACTTC	CASRSVGGRETQYF
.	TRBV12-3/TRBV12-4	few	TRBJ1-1	TGTGCCAGCAGTTTCACTCAGAACACTGAAGCTTTCTTT	CASSFTQNTEAFF
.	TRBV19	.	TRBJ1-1	TGTGCCAGTAGTATAGGGGGCGGTGGGAACACTGAAGCTTTCTTT	CASSIGGGGNTEAFF
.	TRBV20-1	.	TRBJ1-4	TGCAGTGCCCCGCGGAGCCCTAATGAAAAACTGTTTTTT	CSAPRSPNEKLFF
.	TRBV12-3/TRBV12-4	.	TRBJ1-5	TGTGCCAGCAGTTTACAGATCAATCAGCCCCAGCATTTT	CASSLQINQPQHF
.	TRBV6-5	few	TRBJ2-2	TGTGCCAGCAGTTACCCATCCGGGGAGCTGTTTTTT	CASSYPSGELFF
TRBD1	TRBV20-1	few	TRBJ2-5	TGCAGTGGAAAACAGGGGAACCAAGAGACCCAGTACTTC	CSGKQGNQETQYF
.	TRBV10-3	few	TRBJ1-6	TGTGCCATCAGTGAGGCTGCTGGGACCTCCTATAATTCACCCCTCCACTTT	CAISEAAGTSYNSPLHF
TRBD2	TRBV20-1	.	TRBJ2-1	TGCAGTATGACTAGCGGGACGACCTACAATGAGCAGTTCTTC	CSMTSGTTYNEQFF
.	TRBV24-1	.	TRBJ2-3	TGTGCCACCAGTGATCAAACCCCTAGCGGCACAGATACGCAGTATTTT	CATSDQTPSGTDTQYF
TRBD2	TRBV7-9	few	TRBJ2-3	TGTGCCAGCAGCCCCCGGACTAGCTGGGATCTCACAGATACGCAGTATTTT	CASSPRTSWDLTDTQYF
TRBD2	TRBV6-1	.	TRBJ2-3	TGTGCCAGCACTCAGACTAGCGGGCAAGAAGATACGCAGTATTTT	CASTQTSGQEDTQYF
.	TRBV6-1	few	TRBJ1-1	TGTGCCAGCCAGCCTGCCTCAGTGGGGGAGGACACTGAAGCTTTCTTT	CASQPASVGEDTEAFF
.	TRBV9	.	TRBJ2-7	TGTGCCAGCAGCTTCAGGAAGTTTTCCTACGAGCAGTACTTC	CASSFRKFSYEQYF
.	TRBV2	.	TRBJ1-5	TGTGCCAGCAGTGATCGCAATCAGCCCCAGCATTTT	CASSDRNQPQHF
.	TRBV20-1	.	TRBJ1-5	TGCAGTGCTACCCAAGGGGCCAATCAGCCCCTGCATTTT	CSATQGANQPLHF
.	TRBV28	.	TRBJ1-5	TGTGCCAGCAGTTTTATTAAGGGGGGCCATCAGCCCCAGCATTTT	CASSFIKGGHQPQHF
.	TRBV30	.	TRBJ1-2	TGTGCCTGCAGGGACACAAAGGGGGATGGCTACACCTTC	CACRDTKGDGYTF
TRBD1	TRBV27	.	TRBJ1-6	TGTGCCAGCAGTTCTCTAACAGGGGTTTACTCACCCCTCCACTTT	CASSSLTGVYSPLHF
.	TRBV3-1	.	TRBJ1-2	TGTGCCAGTGGGGTCCAGGGTCTTTCCCATGGCTACACCTTC	CASGVQGLSHGYTF
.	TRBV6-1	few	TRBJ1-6	TGTGCCAGCCAGACGGGTTTTAAGCCCCTCCACTTT	CASQTGFKPLHF
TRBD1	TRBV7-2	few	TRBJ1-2	TGTGCCAGCAGCCTGGACAGGCAACGAGGCTACACCTTC	CASSLDRQRGYTF
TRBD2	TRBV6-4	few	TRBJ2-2	TGTGCCAGCAGTGAAAGCGGGAGCACCGGGGAGCTGTTTTTT	CASSESGSTGELFF
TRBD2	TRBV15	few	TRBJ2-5	TGTGCCACCAGCATCGGACTAGCGGGAGCCCAAGAGACCCAGTACTTC	CATSIGLAGAQETQYF
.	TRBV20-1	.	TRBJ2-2	TGCAGTGCTCCAGGGCAACCCGGGGAGCTGTTTTTT	CSAPGQPGELFF
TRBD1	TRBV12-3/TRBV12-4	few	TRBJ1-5	TGTGCCAGCAGTTCTTCTCTACAAGGGGGCCAGCCCCAGCATTTT	CASSSSLQGGQPQHF
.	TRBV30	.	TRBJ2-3	TGTGCCTCCCGGTGGCAGGGGAAAGATACGCAGTATTTT	CASRWQGKDTQYF
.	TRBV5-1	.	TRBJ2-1	TGCGCCAGCAGCTTGGGTACAGGGCGCCCCTACAATGAGCAGTTCTTC	CASSLGTGRPYNEQFF